The 22 T cell receptor beta chains reported below all come from one sample, sequenced in a study of T cells in localized non-small cell lung cancer (dated by TCRdb to 2018 to 2020). The library was obtained by the immunoSEQ multiplex PCR assay. Imported from immuneACCESS, the table was reduced by TCRdb to in-frame sequences with V and J called. These copies leave out some clones; in studies compared against another copy, an unresolved V gene accounts for under half, and the cause of the remainder is not known. The sample table lists about 130,000 clones, more than 80% of them with a count of one. The ten largest clonotypes hold 1.5% to 2% of the sample. The source material was peripheral blood, sampled before any cancer treatment. These TCRs come from a female donor over 55 with stage I lung adenocarcinoma.

This chain connects TRBV5-1 to TRBJ2-3; D unresolved. The V end lost 0 bases, the J end lost 6 bases, and 14 bases lay between the germline ends. The CDR3 loop spans 15 amino acids. Germline CDR1 SGHRS, CDR2 YFSETQ. CDR3 loop: CASSLAEPTIDTQYF. In nucleotides, the CDR3 is TGCGCCAGCAGCTTGGCCGAGCCAACGATCGATACGCAGTATTTT.

The chain links TRBV30 to TRBJ2-1; 7 bases are a match to TRBD2. V gave up 0 bases and J gave up 6 bases; unmatched junction bases: 8. CDR1 and CDR2 from the germline V gene are GTSNPN and SVGIG (reference sequence). The CDR3 length is 15 residues. The CDR3 DNA follows: TGTGCCTGGAGTGTACTAAGCGGGATCCTCAATGAGCAGTTCTTC. Translation gives CAWSVLSGILNEQFF. Variable domain in full (rest from reference TRBV30 and TRBJ2-1): SQTIHQWPATLVQPVGSPLSLECTVEGTSNPNLYWYRQAAGRGLQLLFYSVGIGQISSEVPQNLSASRPQDRQFILSSKKLLLSDSGFYLCAWSVLSGILNEQFFGPGTRLTVL.

The chain links TRBV30 to TRBJ1-1; a weak D match, TRBD1 (5 bases). Per the germline V gene, CDR1 is GTSNPN and CDR2 is SVGIG (reference sequence). The length of the CDR3 is 14 residues. V was clipped by 2 bases and J by 6 bases, with 16 bases between them. For the CDR3, the DNA is TGTGCCTGGAGTCCCGGGACCCAGGGATCTGAAGCTTTCTTT. Translating it yields CAWSPGTQGSEAFF. Full variable domain (missing parts from reference TRBV30 and TRBJ1-1): SQTIHQWPATLVQPVGSPLSLECTVEGTSNPNLYWYRQAAGRGLQLLFYSVGIGQISSEVPQNLSASRPQDRQFILSSKKLLLSDSGFYLCAWSPGTQGSEAFFGQGTRLTVV.

V gene TRBV27 combines with J gene TRBJ2-3; TRBD2 matches at 11 bases. The CDR3 length is 16 residues. V gave up 4 bases and J gave up 0 bases; unmatched junction bases: 3. Germline CDR1 MNHEY, CDR2 SMNVEV (reference sequence). For the CDR3, the DNA is TGTGCCAGCAGTTCCTGGACTAGCGGGAGCACAGATACGCAGTATTTT. Encoded protein: CASSSWTSGSTDTQYF.

The sample holds a few counts of this clone. The rearrangement links TRBV6-6 to TRBJ1-1; a possible D gene is TRBD1 (5 bases). The CDR3 runs to 16 residues. Trimming left V 1 base short and J 0 bases short, with 12 bases between. Germline V CDR1 and CDR2: MNHNY, SVGAGI (reference sequence). The CDR3 sequence: CASSYFGALVNTEAFF. In DNA form, the CDR3 reads TGTGCCAGCAGTTACTTTGGGGCACTGGTGAACACTGAAGCTTTCTTT.

This clone was recorded a few times. The V and J genes are TRBV5-1 and TRBJ1-1; tentatively, D is TRBD1 (6 bases). The germline V and J ends were trimmed by 4 bases and 6 bases, with 16 bases remaining between them. The CDR3 is 14 residues long. Looked up from germline, CDR1 is SGHRS and CDR2 is YFSETQ. The chain's CDR3 is CASSPIQGFPEAFF. CDR3 DNA sequence: TGCGCCAGCAGCCCTATACAGGGATTTCCTGAAGCTTTCTTT.

The chain combines TRBV6-1 with TRBJ2-5, with a weak D call TRBD2 (5 bases). This CDR3 is built from 14 residues. Germline loops: CDR1 MNHNS, CDR2 SASEGT. The ends were cut back, 6 bases at V and 2 bases at J, with 13 bases in the middle. CDR3: CASSHREIQETQYF. The CDR3 nucleotides read TGTGCCAGCAGCCATCGGGAAATACAAGAGACCCAGTACTTC.

A single count supports this clone. The chain employs TRBV7-8 and TRBJ1-1; no firm D call. The V and J ends lost 5 bases and 1 base respectively, with 8 bases between them. The CDR3 runs to 13 residues. From germline, CDR1 is SGHVS and CDR2 FQNEAQ. The CDR3 DNA reads TGTGCCAGCAGCCCTGTAGGGAACACTGAAGCTTTCTTT. It translates to CASSPVGNTEAFF.

V usage is TRBV30 and J usage is TRBJ1-2; D is ambiguous. From germline, CDR1 is GTSNPN and CDR2 SVGIG (reference sequence). Trimming left V 2 bases short and J 7 bases short, with 8 bases between. The CDR3 has 11 amino acids. The DNA of the CDR3 is TGTGCCTGGAGTTCTCCTGGTGGCTACACCTTC. Protein: CAWSSPGGYTF.

The chain recombines TRBV6-1 with TRBJ1-4; TRBD1 is a possible D gene (5 bases). The ends were cut back, 0 bases at V and 15 bases at J, with 14 bases in the middle. The CDR3 has 13 amino acids. CDR1 is MNHNS, CDR2 SASEGT, per germline. CDR3 region: CASSEAIIRGMFF. The CDR3 DNA follows: TGTGCCAGCAGTGAAGCGATAATTAGGGGTATGTTTTTT.

The chain couples TRBV19 to TRBJ1-2; 8 nucleotides align to TRBD1. Germline V gives CDR1 LNHDA, CDR2 SQIVND (reference sequence). The CDR3 is 14 amino acids. The V gene end was trimmed by 7 bases and the J gene end by 2 bases; junction bases not matched to a gene: 6. The CDR3, as DNA: TGTGCCAGTACCGGACAGGGAGAGAACTATGGCTACACCTTC. This codes for CASTGQGENYGYTF.

This clone was counted a few times. The chain joins TRBV7-2 to TRBJ2-1, with 9 bases that match TRBD2. The CDR3 length is 12 residues. The V and J ends lost 4 bases and 12 bases, in that order; junction bases with no gene match: 4. Looked up from germline, CDR1 is SGHTA and CDR2 is FQGNSA. DNA of the CDR3: TGTGCCAGCAGCTCACAGCGGGAGGCGCAGTTCTTC. Its protein product is CASSSQREAQFF.

The chain employs TRBV5-4 and TRBJ2-5; D is perhaps TRBD1 (6 bases). The V end lost 2 bases, the J end lost 1 base, and 9 bases lay between the germline ends. CDR3 length: 14 residues. CDR1 and CDR2 (germline): SGHNT, YYREEE (reference sequence). CDR3 region: CASSFQGTQETQYF. For the CDR3, the DNA is TGTGCCAGCAGCTTTCAGGGGACCCAAGAGACCCAGTACTTC.

The gene calls are TRBV6-4 and TRBJ1-5; D may be TRBD1 (5 bases). CDR1 MRHNA and CDR2 SNTAGT come from the germline V gene. V was shortened by 3 bases and J by 1 base, with 7 bases between the two germline ends. The CDR3 contains 14 residues. The CDR3 reads CASSEQASNQPQHF. The CDR3, as DNA: TGTGCCAGCAGTGAACAGGCGAGCAATCAGCCCCAGCATTTT.

This CDR3 is CASSYEVGNEQFF. The CDR3, as DNA: TGTGCCAGCAGTTATGAGGTGGGCAATGAGCAGTTCTTC. The rearrangement uses TRBV6-6 and TRBJ2-1; D not certain. Trimming left V 3 bases short and J 6 bases short, with 9 bases between. Germline V gives CDR1 MNHNY, CDR2 SVGAGI (reference sequence). The CDR3 consists of 13 residues.

This clone was recorded at least ten times. V gene TRBV27 combines with J gene TRBJ1-2, with 7 bases aligning to TRBD1. J lost 4 bases, V lost 5 bases, and 7 bases had no gene match. CDR3 length equals 14 residues. Germline values: CDR1 MNHEY, CDR2 SMNVEV (reference sequence). CDR3 amino acids: CASSDTGASYGYTF. CDR3 DNA sequence: TGTGCCAGCAGTGATACAGGGGCGAGCTATGGCTACACCTTC.

The chain uses TRBV9 and TRBJ1-3, with TRBD1 as a possible D gene (5 bases). There are 12 residues in the CDR3. Germline V lookup: CDR1 SGDLS, CDR2 YYNGEE. The V gene lost 7 bases and the J gene lost 4 bases, with 9 bases spanning the gap. CDR3 sequence (DNA): TGTGCCAGCTCAGGGTCGGGAAACACCATATATTTT. Its protein is CASSGSGNTIYF.

This chain joins TRBV28 and TRBJ2-7; possible D gene TRBD2, 6 bases. V shed 7 bases and J shed 6 bases, with 13 bases lying between them. The CDR3 is 12 residues long. Germline V gene sequence: CDR1 MDHEN, CDR2 SYDVKM. CDR3 coding DNA: TGTGCCAGCATGGAGGGACGTGGCGAGCAGTACTTC. Its protein product is CASMEGRGEQYF.

Points on this clone: One end of the junction varies from germline; a read error may be responsible. J is TRBJ1-3 and V is TRBV2; D gene uncertain. The germline V gene has CDR1 SNHLY and CDR2 FYNNEI. This CDR3 has 14 amino acids. CDR3 DNA: TGTGCCGTACTACTCACAGAGTTTGGAGACACCATATATTTT. It specifies CAVLLTEFGDTIYF. Together with reference TRBV2 and TRBJ1-3, the CDR3 gives the full variable domain: EPEVTQTPSHQVTQMGQEVILRCVPISNHLYFYWYRQILGQKVEFLVSFYNNEISEKSEIFDDQFSVERPDGSNFTLKIRSTKLEDSAMYFCAVLLTEFGDTIYFGEGSWLTVV.

The chain carries TRBV28 and TRBJ2-1; no clear D. With 4 bases removed from V and 9 bases from J, the gap between germline ends came to 22 bases. The germline V gene has CDR1 MDHEN and CDR2 SYDVKM. The CDR3 spans 16 residues. CDR3 sequence (DNA): TGTGCCAGCAGTTCCCGGGCCTCACGTTGGGTTCCTGAGCAGTTCTTC. It specifies CASSSRASRWVPEQFF.

The chain carries TRBV11-3 and TRBJ2-5; tentative D call: TRBD2 (5 bases). The V end lost 5 bases, the J end lost 0 bases, and 10 bases lay between the germline ends. Germline V gives CDR1 SGHNT, CDR2 YENEEA. CDR3 length: 14 amino acids. Written as DNA, the CDR3 is TGTGCCAGCAGCCTCGGGGTTCACCAAGAGACCCAGTACTTC. It encodes CASSLGVHQETQYF. Complete variable domain (other parts from reference TRBV11-3 and TRBJ2-5): EAGVVQSPRYKIIEKKQPVAFWCNPISGHNTLYWYLQNLGQGPELLIRYENEEAVDDSQLPKDRFSAERLKGVDSTLKIQPAELGDSAVYLCASSLGVHQETQYFGPGTRLLVL.

The chain recombines TRBV11-3 with TRBJ2-3, with D perhaps matching TRBD2 (6 bases). CDR3 length equals 14 residues. Between the trimmed V and J ends, which lost 3 bases and 4 bases, there was a span of 11 bases. Germline CDR1 reads SGHNT; CDR2 reads YENEEA. The CDR3 DNA reads TGTGCCAGCAGCTTGAGACTAGATCCAGATACGCAGTATTTT. Protein: CASSLRLDPDTQYF.